One and the same sample provided the 25 T cell receptor beta chains below, sequenced in a study of memory CD4+ T cells and cytomegalovirus serostatus. This table comes from immunoSEQ multiplex PCR, and its TCRdb copy is limited to in-frame clones, with some not included. The sample yields tens of thousands of clones, around 78% seen once. Single viable CD3+CD4+CD8-CD45RO+ cells were sorted as the memory CD4+ T cells. What was sequenced was memory CD4+ T cells from blood. Every receptor here comes from an adult in good health and CMV-seronegative.

V usage is TRBV7-9 and J usage is TRBJ1-2; D remains ambiguous. V dropped 5 bases and J dropped 4 bases, with 17 bases sitting between them. The length of the CDR3 is 15 residues. Germline values: CDR1 SEHNR, CDR2 FQNEAQ (reference sequence). The CDR3 protein is CASSPRTGFGYGYTF. Written as DNA, the CDR3 is TGTGCCAGCAGCCCTCGGACCGGCTTCGGCTATGGCTACACCTTC.

J is TRBJ2-5 and V is TRBV29-1; either TRBD1 or TRBD2 may fit D (5 bases each). V lost 4 bases to trimming and J lost 5 bases, with 11 bases between them. This CDR3 has 12 amino acids. CDR1 is SQVTM, CDR2 ANQGSEA, per germline. In DNA, the CDR3 is TGCAGCGTTGGGGGGTCCGCGGAGACCCAGTACTTC. This translates into CSVGGSAETQYF.

The chain carries TRBV5-4 and TRBJ2-1, with D possibly being TRBD2 (6 bases). CDR3 length equals 11 residues. V was clipped by 7 bases and J by 8 bases, with 10 bases between them. Germline CDR1 reads SGHNT; CDR2 reads YYREEE (reference sequence). The CDR3 sequence is CASGGRHEQFF. The CDR3 DNA is TGTGCCAGCGGGGGGAGGCATGAGCAGTTCTTC.

This clone was detected once. CDR3 sequence: CASSFRLAGGSYEQYF. The CDR3 region has the DNA TGTGCCAGCAGTTTCCGACTAGCGGGGGGCAGCTACGAGCAGTACTTC. J is TRBJ2-7 and V is TRBV27, with TRBD2 matching 13 bases. After removal of 3 bases from V and 3 bases from J, the junction contained 5 bases not matched to a gene. The germline CDR1 and CDR2 sequences are MNHEY and SMNVEV (reference sequence). The CDR3 is made up of 16 amino acids.

The sample holds one count of this clone. The rearrangement links TRBV5-1 to TRBJ2-3; 12 nucleotides line up with TRBD2. With V trimmed by 3 bases and J by 6 bases, 5 bases remained unmatched. This CDR3 is built from 15 residues. Germline CDR1 reads SGHRS; CDR2 reads YFSETQ. CDR3 residues: CASSSTSGSLDTQYF. Written as DNA, the CDR3 is TGCGCCAGCAGCTCGACTAGCGGGAGCCTCGATACGCAGTATTTT.

The chain uses TRBV2 and TRBJ1-1; D is undetermined. There are 13 residues in the CDR3. Germline loops: CDR1 SNHLY, CDR2 FYNNEI. V lost 4 bases to trimming and J lost 1 base, with 7 bases between them. Written as DNA, the CDR3 is TGTGCCAGCAGTGTGATAGAGAACACTGAAGCTTTCTTT. It yields the protein CASSVIENTEAFF.

In its sample, this clone was seen a few times. In DNA form, the CDR3 reads TGTGCCAGCAGTTCGACAGGGGCCTACGAGCAGTACTTC. This codes for CASSSTGAYEQYF. The chain is built from TRBV6-1 and TRBJ2-7; TRBD1 matches at 8 bases. The CDR3 is made up of 13 amino acids. With 5 bases clipped from V and 2 bases from J, the junction kept 2 bases outside the gene matches. CDR1 is MNHNS and CDR2 is SASEGT in the germline V gene.

V gene TRBV27 combines with J gene TRBJ1-2, with D perhaps TRBD1 (5 bases). V was trimmed by 4 bases and J by 4 bases, leaving 13 bases between them. Germline V CDR1 and CDR2: MNHEY, SMNVEV (reference sequence). The length of the CDR3 is 14 residues. Here the CDR3 reads CASSWQGPGYGYTF. The CDR3 nucleotides are TGTGCCAGCAGTTGGCAGGGACCGGGCTATGGCTACACCTTC.

The chain couples TRBV14 to TRBJ1-1; tentative D call: TRBD1 (6 bases). Germline V gene sequence: CDR1 SGHDN, CDR2 FVKESK. The V gene lost 1 base and the J gene lost 5 bases, with 17 bases spanning the gap. The CDR3 runs 16 residues. In DNA form, the CDR3 reads TGTGCCAGCAGCCAAGCCTCTACGGGGGGGCGAACTGAAGCTTTCTTT. Residues: CASSQASTGGRTEAFF.

The chain couples TRBV7-7 to TRBJ1-1; D unclear. Looked up from germline, CDR1 is SSHAT and CDR2 is FNYEAQ (reference sequence). Between the trimmed V and J ends, which lost 3 bases and 1 base, there was a span of 6 bases. The CDR3 is made up of 13 amino acids. The CDR3 DNA follows: TGTGCCAGCAGCTTCGGGGAGAACACTGAAGCTTTCTTT. Amino acids: CASSFGENTEAFF.

The rearrangement joins TRBV28 to TRBJ2-7, with TRBD1 matching over 9 bases. Germline trimming cut 6 bases from V and 7 bases from J; bases unmatched to any gene: 7. Germline V gene data show CDR1 as MDHEN and CDR2 as SYDVKM. The CDR3 has 13 amino acids. In DNA form, the CDR3 reads TGTGCCAGCAGGGGGGACAGGGCGGGAGAGCAGTACTTC. It yields the protein CASRGDRAGEQYF. Together with reference TRBV28 and TRBJ2-7, the CDR3 gives the full variable domain: DVKVTQSSRYLVKRTGEKVFLECVQDMDHENMFWYRQDPGLGLRLIYFSYDVKMKEKGDIPEGYSVSREKKERFSLILESASTNQTSMYLCASRGDRAGEQYFGPGTRLTVT.

The chain combines TRBV6-1 with TRBJ2-1; D might be TRBD1 (6 bases). Germline CDR1 is MNHNS and CDR2 is SASEGT. Trimming stripped 4 bases from V and 4 bases from J, with 11 bases between. This CDR3 has 14 amino acids. This CDR3 reads CASSGGQLYNEQFF. DNA of the CDR3: TGTGCCAGCAGTGGCGGACAGCTATACAATGAGCAGTTCTTC.

The V gene is TRBV7-2, the J gene TRBJ1-1, with TRBD1 identical over 10 bases. CDR1 and CDR2 from the germline V gene are SGHTA and FQGNSA. Trimming took 8 bases from V and 1 from J; bases not matched to a gene: 7. The CDR3 has 15 amino acids. CDR3 bases: TGTGCCAGCTTCCGACAGGGGGCGGGGAACACTGAAGCTTTCTTT. Its protein product is CASFRQGAGNTEAFF.

V gene TRBV6-4 combines with J gene TRBJ2-6; D unresolved. The V end was cut by 11 bases, the J end by 2 bases, with 4 bases between. The CDR3 is made up of 11 amino acids. Germline loops: CDR1 MRHNA, CDR2 SNTAGT. CDR3: CAAAGANVLTF. CDR3 bases: TGTGCCGCAGCTGGGGCCAACGTCCTGACTTTC.

The chain has TRBV5-1 and TRBJ1-6; TRBD1 matches 7 bases. From germline, CDR1 is SGHRS and CDR2 YFSETQ. The CDR3 is 16 residues long. Trimming cost V 4 bases and J 7 bases; bases outside gene matches: 11. This CDR3 is CASSRTGWSPNSPLHF. The CDR3 DNA reads as TGCGCCAGCAGCCGGACAGGATGGAGTCCCAATTCACCCCTCCACTTT.

The CDR3 is CASSIDPASGGYGYTF. The CDR3, as DNA: TGTGCCAGTAGTATAGATCCCGCCTCTGGGGGCTATGGCTACACCTTC. The rearrangement joins TRBV19 to TRBJ1-2; D might be TRBD1 (5 bases). Germline V gene lookup returns CDR1 LNHDA and CDR2 SQIVND (reference sequence). Trimming pared 0 bases from V and 4 bases from J, leaving 15 bases between. The CDR3 contains 16 residues.

Details on this clone: This sample also contains other DNA sequences that code for the same CDR3. The chain recombines TRBV18 with TRBJ2-3, with unresolved D. V was shortened by 3 bases and J by 0 bases, with 4 bases between the two germline ends. Germline CDR1 KGHSH, CDR2 LQKENI. CDR3 length: 13 residues. CDR3 residues: CASSPPSTDTQYF. DNA for the CDR3: TGTGCCAGCTCACCGCCGAGCACAGATACGCAGTATTTT.

The CDR3 bases are TGTGCCAGCAGTTCCCACACAGGGAGAAGAGAGCCCCAGCATTTT. Translation gives CASSSHTGRREPQHF. The rearrangement uses TRBV28 and TRBJ1-5; a weak D match, TRBD1 (6 bases). V was pared by 4 bases and J by 8 bases, with 18 bases between. Germline CDR1 is MDHEN and CDR2 is SYDVKM. CDR3 length equals 15 residues.

The chain recombines TRBV7-2 with TRBJ2-7, with 14 bases lining up with TRBD2. CDR3 length: 15 residues. Germline V gene sequence: CDR1 SGHTA, CDR2 FQGNSA. Unmatched junction bases numbered 5, after V lost 4 bases and J lost 6 bases. The chain's CDR3 is CASSSGLAGGSEQYF. CDR3 in DNA: TGTGCCAGCAGCTCTGGACTAGCGGGGGGTTCCGAGCAGTACTTC.

The chain carries TRBV27 and TRBJ2-7; 7 bases are a match to TRBD1. V shed 2 bases, J shed 3 bases, and the junction held 7 bases outside the gene matches. The CDR3 totals 15 residues. From germline, CDR1 is MNHEY and CDR2 SMNVEV (reference sequence). This CDR3 reads CASSLMDRLGYEQYF. CDR3 bases: TGTGCCAGCAGTTTAATGGACAGGTTAGGCTACGAGCAGTACTTC.

The rearrangement joins TRBV7-9 to TRBJ1-1, with TRBD1 matching over 10 bases. CDR1 is SEHNR, CDR2 FQNEAQ, per germline (reference sequence). Unmatched junction bases numbered 11, after V lost 1 base and J lost 12 bases. The CDR3 runs to 15 residues. This CDR3 reads CASSLEGPGQGTTFF. CDR3 nucleotides: TGTGCCAGCAGCTTAGAAGGCCCGGGACAGGGGACAACTTTCTTT.

The CDR3 loop is CASSFSGTSYNEQFF. DNA for the CDR3: TGTGCCAGCAGCTTCTCGGGGACCTCCTACAATGAGCAGTTCTTC. The V gene is TRBV11-3, the J gene TRBJ2-1, with D perhaps TRBD1 or TRBD2 (5 bases each). Germline V gene lookup returns CDR1 SGHNT and CDR2 YENEEA. The V end was cut by 3 bases, the J end by 0 bases, with 9 bases between. The CDR3 consists of 15 residues.

The chain links TRBV6-1 to TRBJ2-6; D ambiguous. Germline CDR1 is MNHNS and CDR2 is SASEGT. Trimming left V 7 bases short and J 0 bases short, with 7 bases between. The CDR3 totals 14 residues. The CDR3 is CASIIDSGANVLTF. The CDR3 DNA reads TGTGCCAGCATCATAGACTCTGGGGCCAACGTCCTGACTTTC.

This clone was counted once. Relative to the germline gene, one junction end is altered; a read error may explain this. The V gene is TRBV14, the J gene TRBJ1-2; D remains unclear. The CDR3 covers 13 residues. CDR1 and CDR2 from the germline V gene are SGHDN and FVKESK. The CDR3 coding sequence is TGTGCCAGCAGCAAAGACCAGGACTATGGCTACACCTTC. Its protein is CASSKDQDYGYTF. The whole variable domain, remainder taken from reference TRBV14 and TRBJ1-2, is EAGVTQFPSHSVIEKGQTVTLRCDPISGHDNLYWYRRVMGKEIKFLLHFVKESKQDESGMPNNRFLAERTGGTYSTLKVQPAELEDSGVYFCASSKDQDYGYTFGSGTRLTVV.

The chain joins TRBV10-1 to TRBJ2-1; a possible D gene is TRBD2 (5 bases). Per the germline V gene, CDR1 is WNHNN and CDR2 is SYGVQD (reference sequence). The CDR3 has 15 residues. V was trimmed by 0 bases and J by 15 bases, leaving 21 bases between them. CDR3 protein: CASSESRGFPTLRFF. CDR3 nucleotides: TGCGCCAGCAGTGAGTCGCGCGGGTTCCCTACATTGCGGTTCTTC.